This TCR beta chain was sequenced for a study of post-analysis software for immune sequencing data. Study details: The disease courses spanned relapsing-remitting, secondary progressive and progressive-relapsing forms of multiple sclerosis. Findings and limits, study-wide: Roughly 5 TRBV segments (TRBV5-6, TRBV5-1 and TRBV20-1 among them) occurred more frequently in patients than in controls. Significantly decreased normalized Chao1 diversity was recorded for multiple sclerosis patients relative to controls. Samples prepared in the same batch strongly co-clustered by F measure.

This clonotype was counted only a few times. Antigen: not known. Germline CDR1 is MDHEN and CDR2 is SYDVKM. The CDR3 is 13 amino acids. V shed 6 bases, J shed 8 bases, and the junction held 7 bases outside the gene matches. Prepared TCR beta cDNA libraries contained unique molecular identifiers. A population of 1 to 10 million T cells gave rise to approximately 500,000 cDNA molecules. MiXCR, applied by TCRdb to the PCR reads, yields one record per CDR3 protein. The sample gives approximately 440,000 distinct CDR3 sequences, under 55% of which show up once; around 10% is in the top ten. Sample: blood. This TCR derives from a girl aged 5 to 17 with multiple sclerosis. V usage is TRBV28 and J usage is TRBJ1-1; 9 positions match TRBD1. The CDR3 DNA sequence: TGTGCCAGCAGCCCCCCCGGGACAGGGGAAGCTTTCTTT. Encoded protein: CASSPPGTGEAFF.